The 3 T cell receptor beta chains below come from one sample, sequenced in a study of cytomegalovirus exposure and HLA in healthy donors (dated by TCRdb to 2016 to 2017). The library was built by means of the immunoSEQ multiplex PCR assay. For the multiplex PCR, a mixture combining 60 forward primers for TCR Vbeta segments and 13 reverse primers for TCR Jbeta segments was used. As stored in TCRdb, this immuneACCESS dataset retains in-frame rearrangements with V and J assigned. A fraction of the clones does not appear; measured against another copy, unresolved V genes explain less than half of the discrepancy, and the remainder lacks a known reason. The sample data list roughly 150,000 clones, and roughly three quarters of these were observed just once. The ten largest account for 2% to 2.5% of the sample. The sequencing sample was made of PBMCs. Source of these receptors: a man aged 30 to 45 in good health and CMV-seronegative.

The chain combines TRBV6-1 with TRBJ1-2; TRBD1 matches 8 bases. Germline V CDR1 and CDR2: MNHNS, SASEGT. This CDR3 has 14 amino acids. V dropped 2 bases and J dropped 5; count of bases not matched to a gene: 4. The CDR3 DNA is TGTGCCAGCAGTGAATATGACAGGGGTTATGGCTACACCTTC. This codes for CASSEYDRGYGYTF.

The chain couples TRBV9 to TRBJ2-3; D is possibly TRBD1 (6 bases). There are 14 residues in the CDR3. V lost 0 bases and J lost 4, with 9 bases in between. CDR1 is SGDLS and CDR2 is YYNGEE in the germline V gene. This chain's CDR3 is CASSVATGPDTQYF. In nucleotides, the CDR3 is TGTGCCAGCAGCGTAGCTACAGGGCCAGATACGCAGTATTTT.

V and J are TRBV28 and TRBJ1-4; D unclear. This CDR3 contains 15 residues. CDR1 is MDHEN and CDR2 is SYDVKM in the germline V gene. With 2 bases removed from V and 4 bases from J, the gap between germline ends came to 11 bases. The CDR3 protein is CASSLQTRLNEKLFF. CDR3 sequence (DNA): TGTGCCAGCAGTTTACAAACGCGCCTTAATGAAAAACTGTTTTTT.